This entry describes one T cell receptor (beta chain). The antigen it binds to is not known. Per-base qualities were not stored, and no clone one base away is much larger. The intended sense of this specimen's time point label: about 28 days (+/-7) after the second vaccine dose. AZD1222 recipients given second doses at about 4 weeks or at about 12 weeks were pooled, since spike-specific TCR depth and breadth were not found to differ between the two schedules. Samples from vaccinated people were obtained from the UK trials COV001 and COV002, which included a single-blind randomized controlled phase 2/3 trial of AZD1222 (ChAdOx1 nCoV-19) in healthy adults. For TCRbeta chain sequencing, PBMC samples from trial participants were taken at day 0 and at day 28 after the second dose. At the junction V is shortened by 3 bases and J by 2 bases, with 4 bases in between. From its cysteine to its phenylalanine, the CDR3 spans 12 amino acids. CDR3 DNA is the only sequence kept; it has 36 bases, read in frame from the first base. Reading the germline V gene gives CDR1 MDHEN and CDR2 SYDVKM.

The data were obtained in a study of T cell responses to AZD1222 COVID-19 vaccine (dated by TCRdb to the early 2020s). About the study as a whole: TCR sequencing was performed for approximately 240 trial participants, of whom about 200 were given two doses of AZD1222 and around 26 were given two doses of MenACWY control vaccine. Trial participants were enrolled into age subgroups of 18-55, 56-69 and 70-plus years, which contained around 150, 29 and 61 TCR-sequenced participants, respectively. Overall study outcomes, separate from this receptor: Reportedly, close to half of the unique spike-specific TCRs recognized epitopes lying outside the regions that are mutated in the B.1.351 and B.1.1.7 variants. The vaccine-associated CD4 TCRs covered the entire spike protein, and the dominant responses fell in regions 160-218 and 743-854. Most participants were white British and females outnumbered males, and the authors suggested that clonal diversity may have been underestimated. No day 14 peak-response samples were available, so repertoires were characterized only after the peak T cell response. Conclusions about previously exposed vaccinees were limited because only a handful of AZD1222 recipients were SARS-CoV-2 seropositive at baseline. In the small 56-69-year group, the increase in depth fell short of significance, most likely because of low power. After two AZD1222 doses, both the breadth and the depth of spike-specific TCRs were significantly higher than at day 0 and than in MenACWY recipients.

The CDR3 regions of human TCRbeta chains were subjected to immunosequencing. As for the authors' bioinformatics: TCRs in the repertoires were matched against a reference library of SARS-CoV-2-specific TCRs that had been generated with the MIRA antigen-specificity platform. Breadth was defined as the fraction of unique TCRs that were SARS-CoV-2-associated. Depth was defined as the fraction of total T cells that were SARS-CoV-2-associated. Each spike-specific TCR was assigned to its reactive spike region and to a CD4 or CD8 class using the MIRA data. Log10-transformed breadth and depth values were compared by one-way ANOVA with Sidak's multiple comparisons tests. This is the immuneACCESS table as TCRdb keeps it, with only in-frame sequences that have V and J called. A part of the clones is gone; compared with another copy, unresolved V genes explain less than half, and the rest is unexplained. The V and J calls and clone size come from that table; D and trimming were worked out from the DNA. The sample data list fewer than 120,000 clones, and roughly 89% of these were observed just once. About 16% of the sample is taken by the ten largest.

The specimen was peripheral blood, collected 28 days after the second AZD1222 dose. The clonotype was recovered from an adult who received the AZD1222 COVID-19 vaccine. The chain is encoded by TRBV28 joined to TRBJ1-2, with no confident D gene call. The CDR3 sequence is CASSFRNYGYTF. DNA sequence: TGTGCCAGCAGTTTTCGGAACTATGGCTACACCTTC.